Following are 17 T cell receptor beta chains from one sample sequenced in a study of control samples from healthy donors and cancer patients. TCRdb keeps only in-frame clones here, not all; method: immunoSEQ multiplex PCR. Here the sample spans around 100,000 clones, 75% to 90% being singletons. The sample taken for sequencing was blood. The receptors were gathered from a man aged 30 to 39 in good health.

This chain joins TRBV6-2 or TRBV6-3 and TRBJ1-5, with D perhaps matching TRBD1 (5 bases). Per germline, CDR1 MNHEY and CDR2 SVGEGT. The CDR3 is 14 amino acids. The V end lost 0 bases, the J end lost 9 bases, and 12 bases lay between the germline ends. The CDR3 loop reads CASSYSGDVGPQHF. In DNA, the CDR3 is TGTGCCAGCAGTTACTCGGGGGATGTAGGGCCCCAGCATTTT.

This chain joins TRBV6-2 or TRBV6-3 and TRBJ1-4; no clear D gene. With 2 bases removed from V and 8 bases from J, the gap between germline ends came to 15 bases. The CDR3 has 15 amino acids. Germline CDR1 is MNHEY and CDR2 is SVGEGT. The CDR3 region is CASSYGPYPMEKLFF. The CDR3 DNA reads TGTGCCAGCAGTTACGGACCTTATCCCATGGAAAAACTGTTTTTT.

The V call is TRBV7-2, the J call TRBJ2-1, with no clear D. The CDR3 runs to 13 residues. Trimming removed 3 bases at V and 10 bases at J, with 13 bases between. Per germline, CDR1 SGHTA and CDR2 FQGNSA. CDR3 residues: CASSLFPPTEQFF. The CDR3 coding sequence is TGTGCCAGCAGCTTGTTTCCCCCGACCGAGCAGTTCTTC.

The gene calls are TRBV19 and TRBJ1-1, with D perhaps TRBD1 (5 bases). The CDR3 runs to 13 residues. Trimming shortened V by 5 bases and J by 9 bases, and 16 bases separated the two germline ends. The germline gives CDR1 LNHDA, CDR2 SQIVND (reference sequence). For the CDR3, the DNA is TGTGCCAGTAGTGGGCGGGGGGGGACTCAAGCTTTCTTT. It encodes CASSGRGGTQAFF.

CDR3 in amino acids: CASSQEIRGTEAFF. CDR3 DNA: TGTGCCAGCAGCCAAGAGATCAGGGGTACTGAAGCTTTCTTT. This chain connects TRBV4-2 to TRBJ1-1; maybe TRBD1 (6 bases). This CDR3 contains 14 residues. Germline loops: CDR1 LGHNA, CDR2 YNFKEQ. The V end lost 0 bases, the J end lost 5 bases, and 10 bases lay between the germline ends.

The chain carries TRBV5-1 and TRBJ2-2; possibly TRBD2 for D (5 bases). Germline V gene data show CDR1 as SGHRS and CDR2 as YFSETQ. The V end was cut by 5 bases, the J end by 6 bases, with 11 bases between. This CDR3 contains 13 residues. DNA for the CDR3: TGCGCCAGCAGGAGTCGGGGAGCCGGGGAGCTGTTTTTT. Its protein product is CASRSRGAGELFF. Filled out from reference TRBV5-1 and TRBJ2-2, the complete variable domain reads KAGVTQTPRYLIKTRGQQVTLSCSPISGHRSVSWYQQTPGQGLQFLFEYFSETQRNKGNFPGRFSGRQFSNSRSEMNVSTLELGDSALYLCASRSRGAGELFFGEGSRLTVL.

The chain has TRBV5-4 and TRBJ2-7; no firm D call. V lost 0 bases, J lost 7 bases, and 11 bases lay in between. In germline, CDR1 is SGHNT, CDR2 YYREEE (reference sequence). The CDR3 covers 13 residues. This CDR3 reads CASSLERGAEQYF. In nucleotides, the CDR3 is TGTGCCAGCAGCTTGGAACGCGGAGCTGAGCAGTACTTC.

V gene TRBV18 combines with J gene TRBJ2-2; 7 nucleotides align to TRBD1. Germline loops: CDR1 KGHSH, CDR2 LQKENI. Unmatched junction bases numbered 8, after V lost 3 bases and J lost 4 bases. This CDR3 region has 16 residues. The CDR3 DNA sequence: TGTGCCAGCTCACCCGGACCGGGACAGACCACCGGGGAGCTGTTTTTT. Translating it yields CASSPGPGQTTGELFF. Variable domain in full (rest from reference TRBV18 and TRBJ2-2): NAGVMQNPRHLVRRRGQEARLRCSPMKGHSHVYWYRQLPEEGLKFMVYLQKENIIDESGMPKERFSAEFPKEGPSILRIQQVVRGDSAAYFCASSPGPGQTTGELFFGEGSRLTVL.

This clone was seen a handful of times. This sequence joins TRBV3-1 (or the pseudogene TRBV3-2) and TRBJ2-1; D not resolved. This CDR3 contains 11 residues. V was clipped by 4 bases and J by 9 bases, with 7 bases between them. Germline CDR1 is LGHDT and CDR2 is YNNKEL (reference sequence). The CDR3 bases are TGTGCCAGCAGCCGCCTTAGTGAGCAGTTCTTC. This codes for CASSRLSEQFF.

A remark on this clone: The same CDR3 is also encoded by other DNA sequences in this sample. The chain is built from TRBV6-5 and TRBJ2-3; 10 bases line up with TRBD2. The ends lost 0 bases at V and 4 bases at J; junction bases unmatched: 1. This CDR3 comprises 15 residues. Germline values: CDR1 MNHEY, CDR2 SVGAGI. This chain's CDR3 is CASSYSAGGPDTQYF. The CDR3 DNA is TGTGCCAGCAGTTACTCAGCGGGAGGGCCAGATACGCAGTATTTT.

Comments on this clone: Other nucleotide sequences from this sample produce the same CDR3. As DNA, the CDR3 is TGTGCCACCAGTGATCCAGTTGGGCAACAGTACTTC. Encoded protein: CATSDPVGQQYF. The gene calls are TRBV24-1 and TRBJ2-4; D is unresolved. Germline V gene lookup returns CDR1 KGHDR and CDR2 SFDVKD. V gave up 3 bases and J gave up 13 bases, with 12 bases separating them. The CDR3 is made up of 12 amino acids.

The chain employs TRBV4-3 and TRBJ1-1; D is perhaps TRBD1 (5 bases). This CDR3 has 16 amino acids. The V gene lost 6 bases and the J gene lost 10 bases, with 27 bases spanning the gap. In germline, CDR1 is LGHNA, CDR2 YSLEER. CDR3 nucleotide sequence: TGCGCCAGCAGGCCCTTTTTGCGGGCCCCCTGGGACTTAGCTTTCTTT. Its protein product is CASRPFLRAPWDLAFF.

CDR3 bases: TGTGCCAGTGCGAGACAGGGACCCTACGAGCAGTACTTC. Protein: CASARQGPYEQYF. The chain couples TRBV19 to TRBJ2-7; TRBD1 matches at 7 bases. The CDR3 is 13 amino acids. CDR1 is LNHDA, CDR2 SQIVND, per germline (reference sequence). Trimming removed 8 bases from V and 2 bases from J; junction bases left unmatched: 6.

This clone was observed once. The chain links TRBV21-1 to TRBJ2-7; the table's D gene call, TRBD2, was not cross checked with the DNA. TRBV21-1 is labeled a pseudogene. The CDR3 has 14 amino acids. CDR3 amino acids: CASSKARGSYEQYV. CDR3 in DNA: TGTGCCAGCAGCAAGGCGCGGGGGTCCTACGAGCAGTACGTC.

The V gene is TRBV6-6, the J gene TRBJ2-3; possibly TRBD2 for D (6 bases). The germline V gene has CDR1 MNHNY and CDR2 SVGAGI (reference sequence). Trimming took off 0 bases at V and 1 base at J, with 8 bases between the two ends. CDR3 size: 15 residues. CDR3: CASSYSGTGTDTQYF. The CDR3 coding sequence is TGTGCCAGCAGTTACTCCGGGACTGGCACAGATACGCAGTATTTT.

The CDR3 here is CASSLVPGTLRETQYF. CDR3 coding DNA: TGTGCCAGCAGCTTAGTCCCCGGGACGCTGCGGGAGACCCAGTACTTC. The chain uses TRBV7-2 and TRBJ2-5; D possibly uses TRBD1 or TRBD2 (5 bases each). V was pared by 1 base and J by 5 bases, with 17 bases between. CDR1 SGHTA and CDR2 FQGNSA come from the germline V gene. The CDR3 is made up of 16 amino acids. Full variable domain (missing parts from reference TRBV7-2 and TRBJ2-5): GAGVSQSPSNKVTEKGKDVELRCDPISGHTALYWYRQSLGQGLEFLIYFQGNSAPDKSGLPSDRFSAERTGGSVSTLTIQRTQQEDSAVYLCASSLVPGTLRETQYFGPGTRLLVL.

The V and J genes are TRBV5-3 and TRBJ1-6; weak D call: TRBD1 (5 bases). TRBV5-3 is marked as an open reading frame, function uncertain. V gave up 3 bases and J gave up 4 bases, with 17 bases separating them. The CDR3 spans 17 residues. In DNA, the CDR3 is TGTGCCAGAAGCTCCAGGGAGACACCTAGATATAATTCACCCCTCCACTTT. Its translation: CARSSRETPRYNSPLHF.